Presented here are 11 T cell receptor beta chains from one specimen sequenced in a study of shared clonotypes between healthy human individuals. As defined, naive CD8 cells were CD45RO-negative and positively selected for CCR7, with terminally differentiated effector memory CD45RA+ cells excluded. TCRdb's table, derived via immunoSEQ multiplex PCR, lists solely in-frame clones and lacks some. This table holds millions of clones, approximately 94% found once. Material for sequencing was naive CD8+ T cells from PBMCs. The receptors shown here come from a man between 18 and 35 years old in good health. Some clones in this sample may be carry-over from other donors' samples.

This chain connects TRBV27 to TRBJ2-1; TRBD2 matches 7 bases. The CDR3 loop spans 12 amino acids. Germline CDR1 is MNHEY and CDR2 is SMNVEV (reference sequence). V trimming: 9 bases; J trimming: 8 bases; junction bases outside the gene matches: 7. The CDR3 region is CASKTSGDEQFF. The CDR3 nucleotides read TGTGCCAGTAAAACGAGCGGGGATGAGCAGTTCTTC.

The V call is TRBV7-9, the J call TRBJ2-7; 11 positions match TRBD1. The trim removed 5 bases at V and 6 bases at J, leaving 9 bases unmatched. The CDR3 length is 15 residues. CDR1 SEHNR and CDR2 FQNEAQ come from the germline V gene (reference sequence). In DNA form, the CDR3 reads TGTGCCAGCAGCATTGGGACAGGGGGTATCCGCGAGCAGTACTTC. Protein product: CASSIGTGGIREQYF.

The chain has TRBV7-9 and TRBJ1-5; TRBD1 matches 7 bases. CDR3 length equals 15 residues. Germline loops: CDR1 SEHNR, CDR2 FQNEAQ (reference sequence). J lost 2 bases, V lost 5 bases, and 6 bases had no gene match. The DNA of the CDR3 is TGTGCCAGCAGCAAGAATACAGGGGGCAATCAGCCCCAGCATTTT. Translated: CASSKNTGGNQPQHF.

This clone has more than one count but fewer than ten. The chain employs TRBV9 and TRBJ1-5, with a possible D match to TRBD1 (5 bases). Trimming took off 0 bases at V and 5 bases at J, with 9 bases between the two ends. The germline V gene encodes CDR1 SGDLS and CDR2 YYNGEE. The CDR3 totals 14 residues. This CDR3 is CASSVDGAHQPQHF. CDR3 DNA: TGTGCCAGCAGCGTAGATGGGGCCCATCAGCCCCAGCATTTT.

V and J are TRBV28 and TRBJ1-1, with TRBD1 matching 8 bases. The junction had 8 bases not matched to a gene; V was cut back by 3 bases and J by 5 bases. Germline V CDR1 and CDR2: MDHEN, SYDVKM. The CDR3 is 15 residues long. The CDR3 is CASSLRTGTETEAFF. The CDR3 DNA is TGTGCCAGCAGTTTGAGGACAGGGACGGAGACTGAAGCTTTCTTT.

V is TRBV7-6 and J is TRBJ2-7; weak D call: TRBD2 (5 bases). This CDR3 has 14 residues. Germline-derived CDR1 and CDR2 are SGHVS and FNYEAQ. Trimming removed 5 bases at V and 2 bases at J, with 13 bases between. CDR3 DNA sequence: TGTGCCAGCAGCGAAGGCGGGCGGACCTACGAGCAGTACTTC. Protein: CASSEGGRTYEQYF.

This chain joins TRBV18 and TRBJ1-1, with 10 bases aligning to TRBD1. Germline assignment: CDR1 KGHSH and CDR2 LQKENI. This CDR3 is 15 amino acids long. V gave up 2 bases and J gave up 7 bases; unmatched junction bases: 7. For the CDR3, the DNA is TGTGCCAGCTCACCAATTCCTCGGACAGGGGGTGAAGCTTTCTTT. It translates to CASSPIPRTGGEAFF.

The chain uses TRBV30 and TRBJ2-3; 7 bases are a match to TRBD2. The CDR3 runs 18 residues. V dropped 0 bases and J dropped 4; count of bases not matched to a gene: 16. From germline, CDR1 is GTSNPN and CDR2 SVGIG (reference sequence). CDR3 sequence (DNA): TGTGCCTGGAGTGTAAATTTTAATGCGGGAGTACGGGCAGATACGCAGTATTTT. It specifies CAWSVNFNAGVRADTQYF.

The rearrangement uses TRBV7-9 and TRBJ1-5; possibly TRBD1 for D (5 bases). Trimming shortened V by 2 bases and J by 7 bases, and 12 bases separated the two germline ends. The CDR3 totals 14 residues. Germline loops: CDR1 SEHNR, CDR2 FQNEAQ (reference sequence). The CDR3: CASSLPGKGQPQHF. CDR3 in DNA: TGTGCCAGCAGCTTACCAGGGAAAGGACAGCCCCAGCATTTT.

This clone was found a few times. The CDR3 protein is CASRSTEAFF. CDR3 coding DNA: TGTGCCAGCAGGTCCACTGAAGCTTTCTTT. The chain couples TRBV28 to TRBJ1-1; D is uncertain. From germline, CDR1 is MDHEN and CDR2 SYDVKM. Trimming took off 6 bases at V and 4 bases at J, with 3 bases between the two ends. The CDR3 loop spans 10 amino acids.

V gene TRBV15 combines with J gene TRBJ2-1, with 10 bases that match TRBD2. Trimming took 7 bases from V and 6 from J; bases not matched to a gene: 9. The CDR3 is 15 residues long. CDR1 and CDR2 (germline): LNHNV, YYDKDF (reference sequence). The CDR3, as DNA: TGTGCCACCACGGCCGTACTAGCGGGAACCAATGAGCAGTTCTTC. It codes for CATTAVLAGTNEQFF.